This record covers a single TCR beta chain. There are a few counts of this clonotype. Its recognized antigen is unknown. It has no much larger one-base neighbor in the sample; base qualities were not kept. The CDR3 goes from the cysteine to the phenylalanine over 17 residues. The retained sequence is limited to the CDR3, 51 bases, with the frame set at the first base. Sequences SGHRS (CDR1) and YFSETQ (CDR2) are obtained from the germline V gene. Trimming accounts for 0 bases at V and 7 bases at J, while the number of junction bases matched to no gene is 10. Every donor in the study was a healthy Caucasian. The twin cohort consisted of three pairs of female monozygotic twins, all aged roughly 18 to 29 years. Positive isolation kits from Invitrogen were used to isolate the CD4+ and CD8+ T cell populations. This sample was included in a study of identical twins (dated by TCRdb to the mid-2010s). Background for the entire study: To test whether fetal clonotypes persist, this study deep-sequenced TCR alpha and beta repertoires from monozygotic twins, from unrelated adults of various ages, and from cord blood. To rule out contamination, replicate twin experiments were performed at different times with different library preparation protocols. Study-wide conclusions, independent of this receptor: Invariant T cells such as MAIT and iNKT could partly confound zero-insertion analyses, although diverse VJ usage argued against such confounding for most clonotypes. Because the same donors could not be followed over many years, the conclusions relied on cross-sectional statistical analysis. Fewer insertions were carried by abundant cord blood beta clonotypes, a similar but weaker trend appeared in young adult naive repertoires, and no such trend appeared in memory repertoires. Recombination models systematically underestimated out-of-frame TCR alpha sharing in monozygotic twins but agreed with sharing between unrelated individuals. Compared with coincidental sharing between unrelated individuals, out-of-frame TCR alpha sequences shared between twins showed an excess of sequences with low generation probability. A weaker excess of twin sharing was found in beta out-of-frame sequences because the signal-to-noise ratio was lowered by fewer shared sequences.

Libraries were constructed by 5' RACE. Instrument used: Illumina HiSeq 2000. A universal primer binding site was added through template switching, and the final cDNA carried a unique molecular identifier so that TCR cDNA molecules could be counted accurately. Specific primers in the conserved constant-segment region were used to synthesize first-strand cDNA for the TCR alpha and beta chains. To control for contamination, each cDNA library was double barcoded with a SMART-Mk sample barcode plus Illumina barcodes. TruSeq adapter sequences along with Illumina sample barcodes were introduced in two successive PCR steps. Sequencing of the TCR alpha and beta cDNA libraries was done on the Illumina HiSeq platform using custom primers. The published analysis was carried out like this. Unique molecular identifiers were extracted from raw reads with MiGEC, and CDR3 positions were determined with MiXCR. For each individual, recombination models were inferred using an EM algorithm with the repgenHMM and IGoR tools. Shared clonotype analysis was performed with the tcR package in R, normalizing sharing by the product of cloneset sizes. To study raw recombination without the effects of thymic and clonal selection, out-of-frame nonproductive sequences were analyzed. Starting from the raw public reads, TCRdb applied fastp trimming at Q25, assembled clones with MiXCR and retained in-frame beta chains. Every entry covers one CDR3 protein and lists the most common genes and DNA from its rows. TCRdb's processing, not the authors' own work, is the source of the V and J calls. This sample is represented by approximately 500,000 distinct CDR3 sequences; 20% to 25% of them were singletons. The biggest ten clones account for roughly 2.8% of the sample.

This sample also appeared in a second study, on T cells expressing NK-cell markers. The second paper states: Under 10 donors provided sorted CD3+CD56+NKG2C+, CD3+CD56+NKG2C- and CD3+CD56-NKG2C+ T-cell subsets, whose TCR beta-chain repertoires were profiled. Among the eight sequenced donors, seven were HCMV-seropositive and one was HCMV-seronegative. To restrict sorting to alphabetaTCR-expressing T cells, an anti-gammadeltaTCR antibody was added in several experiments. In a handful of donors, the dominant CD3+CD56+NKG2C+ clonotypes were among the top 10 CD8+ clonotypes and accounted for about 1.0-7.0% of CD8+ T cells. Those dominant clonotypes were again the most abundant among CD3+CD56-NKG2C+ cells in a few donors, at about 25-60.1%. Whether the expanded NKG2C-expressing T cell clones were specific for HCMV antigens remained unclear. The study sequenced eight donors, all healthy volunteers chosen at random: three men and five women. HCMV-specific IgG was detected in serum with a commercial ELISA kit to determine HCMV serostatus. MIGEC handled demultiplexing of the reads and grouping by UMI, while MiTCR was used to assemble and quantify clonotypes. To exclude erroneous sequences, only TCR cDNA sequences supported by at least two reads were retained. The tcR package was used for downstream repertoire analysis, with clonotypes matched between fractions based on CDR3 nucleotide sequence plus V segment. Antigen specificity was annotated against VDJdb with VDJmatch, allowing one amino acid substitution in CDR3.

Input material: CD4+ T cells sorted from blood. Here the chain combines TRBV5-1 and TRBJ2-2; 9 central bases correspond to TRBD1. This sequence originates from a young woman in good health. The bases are TGCGCCAGCAGCTTGGAAATCGGGACAGGGTTTATCGGGGAGCTGTTTTTT. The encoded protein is CASSLEIGTGFIGELFF.